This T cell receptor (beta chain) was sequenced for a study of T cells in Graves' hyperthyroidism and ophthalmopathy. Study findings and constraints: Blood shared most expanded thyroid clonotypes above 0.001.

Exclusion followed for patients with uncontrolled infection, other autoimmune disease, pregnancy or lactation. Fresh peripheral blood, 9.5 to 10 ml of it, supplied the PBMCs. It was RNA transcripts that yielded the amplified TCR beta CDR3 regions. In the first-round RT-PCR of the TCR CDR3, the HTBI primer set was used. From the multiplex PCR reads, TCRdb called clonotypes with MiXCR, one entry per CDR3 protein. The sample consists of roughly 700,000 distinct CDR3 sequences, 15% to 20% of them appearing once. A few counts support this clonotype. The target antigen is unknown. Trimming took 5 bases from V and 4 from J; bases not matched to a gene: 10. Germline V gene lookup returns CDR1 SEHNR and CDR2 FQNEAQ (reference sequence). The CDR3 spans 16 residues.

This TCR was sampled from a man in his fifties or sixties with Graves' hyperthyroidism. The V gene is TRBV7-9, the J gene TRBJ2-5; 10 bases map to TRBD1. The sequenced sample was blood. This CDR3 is CASSPSTGGAGETQYF. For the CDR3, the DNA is TGTGCCAGCAGCCCCTCGACAGGGGGCGCGGGAGAGACCCAGTACTTC.